What follows are 8 T cell receptor beta chains derived from one specimen sequenced in a study of CD8+CD57+ T cells in acquired aplastic anemia. CDR3 and TCR beta VDJ profiling relied on a genomic DNA template. MiXCR was run by TCRdb on the reads, yielding one entry per CDR3 protein. Of about 200,000 distinct CDR3 sequences listed, 65% are singletons. Individuals selected for sequencing had exhibited CD8+CD57+ cell expansion on flow cytometry. The sample comprised sorted CD4+, CD8+, or CD8+CD57+ T cells (not recorded which) from PBMCs. The source is a human donor with aplastic anemia.

This clonotype was detected many times. The chain links TRBV19 to TRBJ2-5, with 10 bases matching TRBD1. Germline V gene data show CDR1 as LNHDA and CDR2 as SQIVND (reference sequence). The CDR3 spans 14 residues. CDR3 loop: CARGGQGRQETQYF. Written as DNA, the CDR3 is TGTGCGAGGGGGGGACAGGGGCGACAAGAGACCCAGTACTTC.

This clonotype was recorded at least ten times. The J gene is TRBJ2-7, the V gene TRBV24-1, with 7 positions matching TRBD1. Unmatched junction bases numbered 2, after V lost 7 bases and J lost 0 bases. The germline V gene has CDR1 KGHDR and CDR2 SFDVKD. This CDR3 contains 13 residues. CDR3 nucleotides: TGTGCCACCAGAAGGGACAGCTCCTACGAGCAGTACTTC. Its translation: CATRRDSSYEQYF.

CDR3 region: CASSAWTSGKTNEQFF. Written as DNA, the CDR3 is TGTGCCAGCAGCGCCTGGACTAGCGGGAAAACCAATGAGCAGTTCTTC. This sequence joins TRBV9 and TRBJ2-1; TRBD2 agrees at 12 bases. Trimming cost V 3 bases and J 6 bases; bases outside gene matches: 7. The CDR3 length is 16 residues. CDR1 SGDLS and CDR2 YYNGEE come from the germline V gene. Complete variable domain (other parts from reference TRBV9 and TRBJ2-1): DSGVTQTPKHLITATGQRVTLRCSPRSGDLSVYWYQQSLDQGLQFLIQYYNGEERAKGNILERFSAQQFPDLHSELNLSSLELGDSALYFCASSAWTSGKTNEQFFGPGTRLTVL.

This sequence joins TRBV20-1 and TRBJ2-7, with 9 bases aligning to TRBD2. J lost 3 bases, V lost 0 bases, and 3 bases had no gene match. Per the germline V gene, CDR1 is DFQATT and CDR2 is SNEGSKA (reference sequence). This CDR3 spans 14 amino acids. The CDR3 nucleotides read TGCAGTGCTAGAGAGGCGGGGGGGTACTACGAGCAGTACTTC. Encoded protein: CSAREAGGYYEQYF.

This clonotype was counted many times. The chain combines TRBV27 with TRBJ1-2, with TRBD1 matching over 7 bases. The V and J ends lost 3 bases and 6 bases, in that order; junction bases with no gene match: 7. This CDR3 is built from 14 residues. In germline, CDR1 is MNHEY, CDR2 SMNVEV (reference sequence). The CDR3: CASSLWQGEDGYTF. In DNA, the CDR3 is TGTGCCAGCAGTTTGTGGCAGGGGGAGGATGGCTACACCTTC.

A few counts support this clonotype. This sequence joins TRBV20-1 and TRBJ2-7; 8 bases map to TRBD1. V shed 3 bases, J shed 3 bases, and the junction held 7 bases outside the gene matches. Germline V gives CDR1 DFQATT, CDR2 SNEGSKA (reference sequence). The CDR3 has 14 residues. The CDR3 DNA reads TGCAGTGCTAGTGGACAGGGACGCGACTACGAGCAGTACTTC. This encodes CSASGQGRDYEQYF.

This clonotype was seen repeatedly, ten times or more. CDR3 sequence (DNA): TGTGCCAGCAGTGATACAGGGCTCTATGGCTACACCTTC. Translation gives CASSDTGLYGYTF. J is TRBJ1-2 and V is TRBV2; perhaps TRBD1 as D (6 bases). The CDR3 contains 13 residues. Germline values: CDR1 SNHLY, CDR2 FYNNEI. V lost 3 bases and J 4 bases, leaving 9 bases between the germline ends.

Comment on this clonotype: Germline is not matched at one junction end, which may reflect a read error. V gene TRBV7-6 combines with J gene TRBJ2-5, with 11 bases identical to TRBD2. The germline V gene encodes CDR1 SGHVS and CDR2 FNYEAQ. The CDR3 spans 16 residues. As DNA, the CDR3 is TGTGCTAGCAGCTTAGCGCCCGGACTAGCGGGAGAGACCCAGTACTTC. It encodes CASSLAPGLAGETQYF.